A selection of T cell receptor beta chains follows, all from one sample in a study of cytomegalovirus exposure and HLA in healthy donors. Produced via immunoSEQ multiplex PCR; TCRdb's table is partial and in-frame only. The data contain some 150,000 clones, roughly 87% of them singletons. The sample taken for sequencing was PBMCs. These receptor sequences come from a man aged 30 to 45 in good health and CMV-seropositive. Both conserved end residues are part of each CDR3. Each record gives: D gene, V gene, clone size, J gene, CDR3 DNA, CDR3 protein. A D gene is named only where the DNA matches it firmly. Part of the rows lack a size; the others show once, few, many or a class for expanded clones.

D: .
V: TRBV6-6
size: .
J: TRBJ2-5
DNA: TGTGCCAGCAGTTACGCGAGGGAGCAGTACTTC
CDR3: CASSYAREQYF

D: TRBD1
V: TRBV29-1
size: .
J: TRBJ1-1
DNA: TGCAGCGCATCACAGGGGGCAGACACTGAAGCTTTCTTT
CDR3: CSASQGADTEAFF

D: .
V: TRBV5-4
size: .
J: TRBJ2-3
DNA: TGTGCCAGCAGCTCTATACGAACAGATACGCAGTATTTT
CDR3: CASSSIRTDTQYF

D: .
V: TRBV2
size: few
J: TRBJ1-2
DNA: TGTGCCAGCAGGTTAGACAGTGGATCCTATGGCTACACCTTC
CDR3: CASRLDSGSYGYTF

D: .
V: TRBV12-5
size: .
J: TRBJ1-4
DNA: TGTGCTAGTGGTCATAGACAGACGGCCGATGAAAAACTGTTTTTT
CDR3: CASGHRQTADEKLFF

D: .
V: TRBV30
size: .
J: TRBJ2-1
DNA: TGTGCCTGGAGTGCCGCGAACTCCTACAATGAGCAGTTCTTC
CDR3: CAWSAANSYNEQFF

D: TRBD2
V: TRBV4-1
size: .
J: TRBJ2-3
DNA: TGCGCCAGCAGCCAAGAGATGAGACTAGCGGGACACACAGATACGCAGTATTTT
CDR3: CASSQEMRLAGHTDTQYF

D: .
V: TRBV19
size: .
J: TRBJ2-6
DNA: TGCGCCAGTCACCATCTAGGATCTGGGGCCAACGTCCTGACTTTC
CDR3: CASHHLGSGANVLTF

D: .
V: TRBV5-5
size: .
J: TRBJ2-5
DNA: TGTGCCAGCAGCTTGGCCCGGAGAGGGTGGGAGACCCAGTACTTC
CDR3: CASSLARRGWETQYF

D: .
V: TRBV5-1
size: .
J: TRBJ2-1
DNA: TGTGCCAGCAGCTTGGTAGCCCAGTACAATGAGCAGTTCTTC
CDR3: CASSLVAQYNEQFF

D: .
V: TRBV7-9
size: .
J: TRBJ2-3
DNA: TGTGCCAGCAGCAATAGCGGCATCTTGGGCAGCACAGATACGCAGTATTTT
CDR3: CASSNSGILGSTDTQYF

D: TRBD2
V: TRBV19
size: .
J: TRBJ2-1
DNA: TGTGCCAGTAAGCCGGGACTAGGTAGGAATGAGCAGTTCTTC
CDR3: CASKPGLGRNEQFF

D: TRBD1
V: TRBV30
size: .
J: TRBJ2-7
DNA: TGTGCCTGGAGTGTACCGCCCTGGGACAGACCTTGGACCTACGAGCAGTACTTC
CDR3: CAWSVPPWDRPWTYEQYF

D: TRBD1
V: TRBV30
size: .
J: TRBJ1-4
DNA: TGTGCCTGGAGTACCGACAGGGCAACTAATGAAAAACTGTTTTTT
CDR3: CAWSTDRATNEKLFF

D: TRBD2
V: TRBV9
size: .
J: TRBJ2-1
DNA: TGTGCCAGCAGCGTCAGCGGGAGTTACAATGAGCAGTTCTTC
CDR3: CASSVSGSYNEQFF

D: .
V: TRBV14
size: .
J: TRBJ2-7
DNA: TGTGCCAGCAGCACGCTAGCGTCCTACGAGCAGTACTTC
CDR3: CASSTLASYEQYF

D: TRBD2
V: TRBV7-2
size: .
J: TRBJ2-3
DNA: TGTGCCAGCAGCCTAGCGGGGGGGCCCCCAGATACGCAGTATTTT
CDR3: CASSLAGGPPDTQYF

D: .
V: TRBV13
size: once
J: TRBJ1-6
DNA: TGTGCCAGCAGCTCTAGATATAATTCACCCCTCCACTTT
CDR3: CASSSRYNSPLHF

D: TRBD1
V: TRBV4-1
size: .
J: TRBJ1-4
DNA: TGCGCCAGCAGCGACCGGGACAGGCTAAATGAAAAACTGTTTTTT
CDR3: CASSDRDRLNEKLFF

D: .
V: TRBV6-6
size: once
J: TRBJ1-3
DNA: TGTGCCAGCAGCAAAGAAGGGGCGCGAGGTGGAAACATCATATATTTT
CDR3: CASSKEGARGGNIIYF

D: .
V: TRBV10-1
size: .
J: TRBJ1-1
DNA: TGCGCCAGCAGAGAAGTAAACTTCGAGGGGGTTCTATCTGAAGCTTTCTTT
CDR3: CASREVNFEGVLSEAFF

D: .
V: TRBV2
size: .
J: TRBJ1-1
DNA: TGTGCCAGCAGATCTGAAGGGGGAGCTTTCTTT
CDR3: CASRSEGGAFF

D: .
V: TRBV28
size: .
J: TRBJ1-1
DNA: TGTGCCAGCAGTTTACAGGGATGGAACACTGAAGCTTTCTTT
CDR3: CASSLQGWNTEAFF

D: .
V: TRBV9
size: .
J: TRBJ1-3
DNA: TGTGCCAGCAGCGTAGTGGCAGGGACTAGCTCTGGAAACACCATATATTTT
CDR3: CASSVVAGTSSGNTIYF

D: TRBD2
V: TRBV2
size: .
J: TRBJ2-4
DNA: TGTGCCAGCAGTGCGGGGGGAGGATACATTCAGTACTTC
CDR3: CASSAGGGYIQYF

D: .
V: TRBV15
size: .
J: TRBJ1-1
DNA: TGTGCCACCAGCAGAAGTCCTACGGGGGACACTGAAGCTTTCTTT
CDR3: CATSRSPTGDTEAFF

D: .
V: TRBV2
size: .
J: TRBJ2-3
DNA: TGTGCCAGCTCCCTCAGGGCAGGTTTAACAGATACGCAGTATTTT
CDR3: CASSLRAGLTDTQYF

D: TRBD1
V: TRBV9
size: .
J: TRBJ1-3
DNA: TGTGCCAGCTCGACAGGGTTGGGAAACACCATATATTTT
CDR3: CASSTGLGNTIYF

D: TRBD2
V: TRBV5-1
size: .
J: TRBJ2-7
DNA: TGCGCCAGCAGCCCCACCTTAGCGGGAGACGAGCAGTACTTC
CDR3: CASSPTLAGDEQYF

D: .
V: TRBV6-5
size: .
J: TRBJ2-7
DNA: TGTGCCAGCAGTTACGAGGCCCGGTACGAGCAGTACTTC
CDR3: CASSYEARYEQYF

D: TRBD1
V: TRBV6-6
size: .
J: TRBJ1-2
DNA: TGTGCCAGCAGTTACACAGGGGGCGATGGCTACACCTTC
CDR3: CASSYTGGDGYTF

D: .
V: TRBV7-9
size: .
J: TRBJ1-5
DNA: TGTTCCAGCAGCTTAGTTTCCGGGGGGGATCAGCCCCAGCATTTT
CDR3: CSSSLVSGGDQPQHF

D: TRBD2
V: TRBV2
size: .
J: TRBJ2-3
DNA: TGTGCCAGCAGGAGCGGGGGCGGTACAGATACGCAGTATTTT
CDR3: CASRSGGGTDTQYF

D: .
V: TRBV6-1
size: .
J: TRBJ1-4
DNA: TGTGCCAGCAGTTCGGTAGCAACTAATGAAAAACTGTTTTTT
CDR3: CASSSVATNEKLFF

D: .
V: TRBV29-1
size: .
J: TRBJ2-1
DNA: TGCAGCGTTGAAGTCAGGCAGGGTATTAACAATGAGCAGTTCTTC
CDR3: CSVEVRQGINNEQFF

D: .
V: TRBV4-2
size: .
J: TRBJ2-5
DNA: TGTGCCAGCAGCCAAGCTTGGAACAGCCAAGAGACCCAGTACTTC
CDR3: CASSQAWNSQETQYF

D: TRBD1
V: TRBV30
size: once
J: TRBJ1-1
DNA: TGTGCCTGGAAAGGGACAGGGGGCACTGAAGCTTTCTTT
CDR3: CAWKGTGGTEAFF

D: .
V: TRBV28
size: once
J: TRBJ2-2
DNA: TGTGCCAGCAGTTTGTCAGGGTATGACGGGGAGCTGTTTTTT
CDR3: CASSLSGYDGELFF

D: TRBD1
V: TRBV19
size: .
J: TRBJ1-1
DNA: TGTGCCAGTAACCCGGACAGGGGGAACACTGAAGCTTTCTTT
CDR3: CASNPDRGNTEAFF

D: .
V: TRBV10-3
size: .
J: TRBJ1-5
DNA: TGTGCCATCAGTGGTGAAAGAGATAGCAATCAGCCCCAGCATTTT
CDR3: CAISGERDSNQPQHF

D: .
V: TRBV18
size: .
J: TRBJ1-1
DNA: TGTGCCAGCTCACCACTCGCAGGGAGGGACACTGAAGCTTTCTTT
CDR3: CASSPLAGRDTEAFF

D: .
V: TRBV5-1
size: .
J: TRBJ1-1
DNA: TGCGCCAGCAGCTTGGACAGGGCGAAAGCCACTGAAGCTTTCTTT
CDR3: CASSLDRAKATEAFF

D: .
V: TRBV5-6
size: .
J: TRBJ1-1
DNA: TGTGCCAGCACCCAGGGTTCATACACTGAAGCTTTCTTT
CDR3: CASTQGSYTEAFF

D: TRBD1
V: TRBV4-1
size: few
J: TRBJ2-7
DNA: TGCGCCAGCAGCCTAACCGGGACAGGGGCCTACGAGCAGTACTTC
CDR3: CASSLTGTGAYEQYF

D: TRBD2
V: TRBV4-2
size: .
J: TRBJ2-7
DNA: TGTGCCAGCAGCCAAGATCAGCAGCGGGAAACCGAGCAGTACTTC
CDR3: CASSQDQQRETEQYF

D: .
V: TRBV7-9
size: .
J: TRBJ2-3
DNA: TGTGCCAGCAGCTTAGTCGGACAGAGCACAGATACGCAGTATTTT
CDR3: CASSLVGQSTDTQYF

D: TRBD1
V: TRBV27
size: .
J: TRBJ1-4
DNA: TGTGCCAGCAGGGACAGGGGCTTAGCTAATGAAAAACTGTTTTTT
CDR3: CASRDRGLANEKLFF

D: .
V: TRBV4-1
size: .
J: TRBJ1-1
DNA: TGCGCCAGCAGCCATCCCGACAGATCTTACACTGAAGCTTTCTTT
CDR3: CASSHPDRSYTEAFF

D: .
V: TRBV5-8
size: .
J: TRBJ2-7
DNA: TGTGCCAGCAGCTTCCCCGGGACCGGGAGATACGAGCAGTACTTC
CDR3: CASSFPGTGRYEQYF

D: TRBD1
V: TRBV5-6
size: .
J: TRBJ2-7
DNA: TGTGCCAGCAACCGACAGGGGTCCTACGAGCAGTACTTC
CDR3: CASNRQGSYEQYF

D: .
V: TRBV7-7
size: once
J: TRBJ2-5
DNA: TGTGCCAGCAGCTTCAACCGGGACCAAGAGACCCAGTACTTC
CDR3: CASSFNRDQETQYF

D: .
V: TRBV25-1
size: .
J: TRBJ2-1
DNA: TGTGCCAGCAGTGCCTTTGAGCAGTTCTTC
CDR3: CASSAFEQFF

D: TRBD1
V: TRBV9
size: once
J: TRBJ1-2
DNA: TGTGCCAGCAGCCTTTATCAGGGGGGCATGGATGGCTACACCTTC
CDR3: CASSLYQGGMDGYTF

D: TRBD1
V: TRBV28
size: .
J: TRBJ2-5
DNA: TGTGCCAGCGGGACAGGCCAAGAGACCCAGTACTTC
CDR3: CASGTGQETQYF

D: .
V: TRBV7-9
size: .
J: TRBJ1-6
DNA: TGTGCCAGCAGCCTACAGGGATGGAGTTCACCCCTCCACTTT
CDR3: CASSLQGWSSPLHF

D: TRBD1
V: TRBV5-5
size: .
J: TRBJ1-3
DNA: TGTGCCAGCAGCAGCCCGGACAGGGGCAACACCATATATTTT
CDR3: CASSSPDRGNTIYF

D: .
V: TRBV7-9
size: once
J: TRBJ2-3
DNA: TGTGCCAGCAGCTTACTGCCGTTGGAGGGGCGTCCAGATACGCAGTATTTT
CDR3: CASSLLPLEGRPDTQYF

D: TRBD1
V: TRBV5-6
size: .
J: TRBJ2-3
DNA: TGTGCCAGCAGCTCCGGGACAGGGTTCGTGGATACGCAGTATTTT
CDR3: CASSSGTGFVDTQYF

D: TRBD1
V: TRBV7-2
size: .
J: TRBJ2-2
DNA: TGTGCCAGCAGCCCACAGGGGGGACACACCGGGGAGCTGTTTTTT
CDR3: CASSPQGGHTGELFF